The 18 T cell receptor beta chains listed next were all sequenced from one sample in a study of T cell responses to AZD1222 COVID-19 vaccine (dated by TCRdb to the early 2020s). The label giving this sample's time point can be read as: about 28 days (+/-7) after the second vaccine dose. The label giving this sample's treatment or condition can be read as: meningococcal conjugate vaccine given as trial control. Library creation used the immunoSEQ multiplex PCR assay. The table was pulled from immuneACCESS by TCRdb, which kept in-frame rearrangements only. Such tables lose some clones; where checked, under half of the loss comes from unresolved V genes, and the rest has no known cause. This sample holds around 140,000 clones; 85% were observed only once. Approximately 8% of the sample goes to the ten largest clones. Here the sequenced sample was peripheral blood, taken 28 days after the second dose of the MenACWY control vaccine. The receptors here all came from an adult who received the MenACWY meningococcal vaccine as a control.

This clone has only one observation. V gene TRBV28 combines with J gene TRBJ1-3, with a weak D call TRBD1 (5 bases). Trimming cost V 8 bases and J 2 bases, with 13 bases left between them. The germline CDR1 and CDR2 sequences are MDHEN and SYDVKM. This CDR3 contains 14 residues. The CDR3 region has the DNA TGTGCCAGCCACCCGGGGGGACCTGGAAACACCATATATTTT. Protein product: CASHPGGPGNTIYF.

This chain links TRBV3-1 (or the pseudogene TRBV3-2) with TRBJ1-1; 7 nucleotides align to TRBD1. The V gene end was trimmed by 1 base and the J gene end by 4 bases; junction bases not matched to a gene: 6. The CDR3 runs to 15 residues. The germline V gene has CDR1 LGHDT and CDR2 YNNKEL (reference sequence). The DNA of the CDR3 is TGTGCCAGCAGCCAAGGCTCAGGGGGGAGCACTGAAGCTTTCTTT. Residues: CASSQGSGGSTEAFF.

CDR3 sequence: CASSKPGQGAEKLFF. CDR3 DNA: TGTGCCAGCAGCAAACCGGGACAGGGGGCTGAAAAACTGTTTTTT. The chain combines TRBV7-9 with TRBJ1-4; 12 nucleotides line up with TRBD1. The length of the CDR3 is 15 residues. Trimming took 5 bases from V and 7 from J; bases not matched to a gene: 5. The V gene's germline CDR1 is SEHNR and CDR2 FQNEAQ (reference sequence).

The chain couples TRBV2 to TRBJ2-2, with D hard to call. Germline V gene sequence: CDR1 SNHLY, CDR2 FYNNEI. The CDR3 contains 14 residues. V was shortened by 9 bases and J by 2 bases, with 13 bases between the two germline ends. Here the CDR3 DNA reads TGTGCCAGTGATAAAACAGTAAACACCGGGGAGCTGTTTTTT. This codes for CASDKTVNTGELFF.

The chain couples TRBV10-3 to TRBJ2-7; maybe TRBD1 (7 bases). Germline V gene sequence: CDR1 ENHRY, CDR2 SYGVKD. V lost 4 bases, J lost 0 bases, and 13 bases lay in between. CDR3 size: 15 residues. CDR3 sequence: CAISGPGGPSYEQYF. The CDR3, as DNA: TGTGCCATCAGTGGCCCAGGGGGGCCCTCCTACGAGCAGTACTTC.

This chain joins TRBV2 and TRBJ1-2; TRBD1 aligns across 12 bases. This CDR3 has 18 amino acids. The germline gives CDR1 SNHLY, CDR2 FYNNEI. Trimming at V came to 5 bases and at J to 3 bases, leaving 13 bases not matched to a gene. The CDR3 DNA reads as TGTGCCAGCAGTTGGGGTGGGGACAGGGGGCGCAGTGACTATGGCTACACCTTC. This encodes CASSWGGDRGRSDYGYTF.

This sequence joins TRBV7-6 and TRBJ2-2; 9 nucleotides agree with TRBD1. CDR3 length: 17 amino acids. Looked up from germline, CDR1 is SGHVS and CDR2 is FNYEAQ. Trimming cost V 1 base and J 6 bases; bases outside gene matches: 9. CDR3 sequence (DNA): TGTGCCAGCAGCTTAGAGCTTGACAGGGGGTCCTCCGGGGAGCTGTTTTTT. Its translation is CASSLELDRGSSGELFF.

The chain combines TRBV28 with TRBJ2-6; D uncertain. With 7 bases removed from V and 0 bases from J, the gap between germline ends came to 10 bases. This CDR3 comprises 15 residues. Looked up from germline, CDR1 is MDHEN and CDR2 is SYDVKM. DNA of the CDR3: TGTGCCAGCACCTCCTTGGGCTCTGGGGCCAACGTCCTGACTTTC. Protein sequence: CASTSLGSGANVLTF.

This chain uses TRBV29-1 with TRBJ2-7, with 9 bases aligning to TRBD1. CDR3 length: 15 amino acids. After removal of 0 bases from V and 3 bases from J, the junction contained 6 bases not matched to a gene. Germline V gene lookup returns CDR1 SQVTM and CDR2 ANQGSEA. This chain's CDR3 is CSVEDFGTGSYEQYV. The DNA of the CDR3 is TGCAGCGTTGAAGACTTTGGGACAGGGAGCTACGAGCAGTACGTC.

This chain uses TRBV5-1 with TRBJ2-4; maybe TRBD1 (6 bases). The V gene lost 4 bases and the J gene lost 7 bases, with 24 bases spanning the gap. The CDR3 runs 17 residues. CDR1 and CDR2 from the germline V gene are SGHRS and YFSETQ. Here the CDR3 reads CASSPWRTGLGGNIQYF. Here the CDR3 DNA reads TGCGCCAGCAGCCCGTGGCGAACAGGGTTAGGAGGCAACATTCAGTACTTC.

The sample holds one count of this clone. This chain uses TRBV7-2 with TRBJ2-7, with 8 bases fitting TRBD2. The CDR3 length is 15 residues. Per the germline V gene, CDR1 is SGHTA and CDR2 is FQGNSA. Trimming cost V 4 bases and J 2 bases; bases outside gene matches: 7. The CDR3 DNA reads TGTGCCAGCAGCTCCCTCGGCGGGGGGCCCTACGAGCAGTACGTC. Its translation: CASSSLGGGPYEQYV.

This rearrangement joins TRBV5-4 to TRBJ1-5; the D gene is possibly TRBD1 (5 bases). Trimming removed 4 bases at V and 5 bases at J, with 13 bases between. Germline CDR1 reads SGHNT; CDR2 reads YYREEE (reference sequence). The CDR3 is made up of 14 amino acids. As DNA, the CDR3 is TGTGCCAGCAGCAATGGCCGGGGGGATCAGCCCCAGCATTTT. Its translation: CASSNGRGDQPQHF.

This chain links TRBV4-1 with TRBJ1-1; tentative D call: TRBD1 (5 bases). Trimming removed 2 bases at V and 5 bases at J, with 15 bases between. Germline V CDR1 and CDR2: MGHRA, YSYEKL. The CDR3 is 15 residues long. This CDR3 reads CASSQWLGAVTEAFF. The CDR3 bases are TGCGCCAGCAGCCAATGGTTAGGGGCGGTGACTGAAGCTTTCTTT.

This chain's CDR3 is CASSVDTGGPGEQYF. The CDR3 nucleotides are TGTGCCAGCAGCGTAGACACGGGAGGGCCGGGGGAGCAGTACTTC. V is TRBV9 and J is TRBJ2-7; 8 bases fit TRBD2. Losses at the gene ends were 0 bases for V and 7 bases for J; bases not matched to a gene: 9. Germline V gene data show CDR1 as SGDLS and CDR2 as YYNGEE. This CDR3 region has 15 residues.

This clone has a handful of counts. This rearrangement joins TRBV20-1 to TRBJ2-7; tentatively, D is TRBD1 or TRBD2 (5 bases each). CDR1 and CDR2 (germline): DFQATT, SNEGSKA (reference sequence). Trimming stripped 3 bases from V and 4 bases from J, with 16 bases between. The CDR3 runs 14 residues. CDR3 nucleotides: TGCAGTGCTAGTCGTAGGACACGGAGGTACGAGCAGTACTTC. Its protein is CSASRRTRRYEQYF.

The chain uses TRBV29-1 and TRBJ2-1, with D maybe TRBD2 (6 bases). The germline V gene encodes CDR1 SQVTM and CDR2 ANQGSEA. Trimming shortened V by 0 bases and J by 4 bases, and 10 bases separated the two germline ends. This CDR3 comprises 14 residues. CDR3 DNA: TGCAGCGTTGAAGAGGCGGGACTTTACAATGAGCAGTTCTTC. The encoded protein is CSVEEAGLYNEQFF.

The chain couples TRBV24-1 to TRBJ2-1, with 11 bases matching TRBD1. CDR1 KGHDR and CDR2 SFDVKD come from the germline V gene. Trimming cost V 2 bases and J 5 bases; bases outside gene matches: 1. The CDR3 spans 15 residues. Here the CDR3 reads CATSDWDRGNNEQFF. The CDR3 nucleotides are TGTGCCACCAGTGATTGGGACAGGGGGAACAATGAGCAGTTCTTC.

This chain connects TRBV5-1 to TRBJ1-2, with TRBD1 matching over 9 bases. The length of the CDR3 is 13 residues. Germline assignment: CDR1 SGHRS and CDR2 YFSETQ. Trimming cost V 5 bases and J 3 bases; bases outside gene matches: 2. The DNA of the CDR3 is TGCGCCAGCAGTCGGACAGGGGACTATGGCTACACCTTC. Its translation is CASSRTGDYGYTF.